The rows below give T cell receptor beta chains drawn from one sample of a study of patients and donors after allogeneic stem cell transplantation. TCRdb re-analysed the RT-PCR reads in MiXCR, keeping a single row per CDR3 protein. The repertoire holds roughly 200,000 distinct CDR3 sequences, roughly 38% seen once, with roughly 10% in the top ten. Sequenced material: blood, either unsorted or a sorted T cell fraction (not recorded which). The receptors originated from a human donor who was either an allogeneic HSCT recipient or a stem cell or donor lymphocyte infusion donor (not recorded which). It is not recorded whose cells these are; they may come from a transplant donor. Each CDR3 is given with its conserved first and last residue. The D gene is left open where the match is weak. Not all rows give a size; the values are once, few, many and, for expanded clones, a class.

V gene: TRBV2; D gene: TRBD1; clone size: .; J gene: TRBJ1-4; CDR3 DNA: TGTGCCAGCAGTGAAGCCGACAGGGTTAATGAAAAACTGTTTTTT; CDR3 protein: CASSEADRVNEKLFF
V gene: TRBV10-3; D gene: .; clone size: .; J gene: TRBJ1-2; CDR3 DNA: TGTGCCATCAGTGACCTCGGACGGAACTATGGCTACACCTTC; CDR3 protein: CAISDLGRNYGYTF
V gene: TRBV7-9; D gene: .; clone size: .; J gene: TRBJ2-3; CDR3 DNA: TGTGCCAGCAGCCGAGGTGAGGGGACGCAGTATTTT; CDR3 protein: CASSRGEGTQYF
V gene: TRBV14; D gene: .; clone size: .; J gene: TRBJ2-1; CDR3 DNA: TGTGCCAGCCACCGGTCCACAGCCCAGAATGAGCAGTTCTTC; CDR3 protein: CASHRSTAQNEQFF
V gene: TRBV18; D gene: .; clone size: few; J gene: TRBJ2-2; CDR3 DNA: TGTGCCAGCTCACCACTACAGCTGAACACCGGGGAGCTGTTTTTT; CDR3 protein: CASSPLQLNTGELFF
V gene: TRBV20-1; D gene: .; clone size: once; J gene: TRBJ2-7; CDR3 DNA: TGCAGTGCCTTTCTAAACGGGGACGGATACTACGAGCAGTACTTC; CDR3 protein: CSAFLNGDGYYEQYF
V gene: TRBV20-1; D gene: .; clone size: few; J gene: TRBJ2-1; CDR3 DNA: TGCAGTGCAGGCCGTTACAATGAGCAGTTCTTC; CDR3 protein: CSAGRYNEQFF
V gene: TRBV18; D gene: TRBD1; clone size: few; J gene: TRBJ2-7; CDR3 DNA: TGTGCCAGCTCTCCGGGGACAGAAGCCTACGAGCAGTACTTC; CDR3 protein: CASSPGTEAYEQYF
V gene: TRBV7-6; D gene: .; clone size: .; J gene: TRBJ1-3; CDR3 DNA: TGTGCCAGCAGCCTCAAGACAGGTCCTACCGGAAACACCATATATTTT; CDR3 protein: CASSLKTGPTGNTIYF
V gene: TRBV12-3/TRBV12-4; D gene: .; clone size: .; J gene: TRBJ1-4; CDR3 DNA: TGTGCCAGCACCCCCCGAGGGGGTAATGAAAAACTGTTTTTT; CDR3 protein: CASTPRGGNEKLFF
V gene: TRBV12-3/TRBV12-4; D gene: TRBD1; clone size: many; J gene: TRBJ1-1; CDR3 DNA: TGTGCCAGCAGGGGACAGTTGAACACTGAAGCTTTCTTT; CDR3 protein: CASRGQLNTEAFF
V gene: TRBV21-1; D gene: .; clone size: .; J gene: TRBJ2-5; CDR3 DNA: TGTGCCAGCAGCACCGACCGACAGCCGAGCGAATTACAAGAGACCCAGTACTTC; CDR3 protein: CASSTDRQPSELQETQYF
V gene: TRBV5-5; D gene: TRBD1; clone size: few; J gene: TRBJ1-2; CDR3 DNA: TGTGCCAGCAGCTTGGACAGGGGCCGGGACACCTTC; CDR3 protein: CASSLDRGRDTF
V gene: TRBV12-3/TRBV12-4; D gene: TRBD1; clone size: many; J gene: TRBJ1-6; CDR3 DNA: TGTGCCAGCAGCTGGGACAGTTATAATTCACCCCTCCACTTT; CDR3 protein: CASSWDSYNSPLHF
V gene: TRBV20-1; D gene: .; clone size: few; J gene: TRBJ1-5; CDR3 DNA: TGCAGTGCTAGCAGTCTAATGAGCAATCAGCCCCAGCATTTT; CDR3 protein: CSASSLMSNQPQHF
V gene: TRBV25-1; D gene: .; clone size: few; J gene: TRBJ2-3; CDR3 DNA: TGTGCCAGCAGTGTGACCGGCACAGATACGCAGTATTTT; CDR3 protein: CASSVTGTDTQYF
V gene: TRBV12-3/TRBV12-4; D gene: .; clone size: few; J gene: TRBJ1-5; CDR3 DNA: TGTGCCAGCAGTTTCGGGCCCCGCCAGCATTTT; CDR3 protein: CASSFGPRQHF
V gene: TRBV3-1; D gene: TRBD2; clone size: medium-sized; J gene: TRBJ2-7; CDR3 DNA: TGTGCCAGCAGCCAGGGACTAGCGGGGGCCTACGAGCAGTACTTC; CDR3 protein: CASSQGLAGAYEQYF
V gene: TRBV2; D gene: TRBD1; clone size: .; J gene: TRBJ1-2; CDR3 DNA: TGTGCCAGCAGTAAATCTCGGGACAGCACGGATGGCTACACCTTC; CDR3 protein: CASSKSRDSTDGYTF
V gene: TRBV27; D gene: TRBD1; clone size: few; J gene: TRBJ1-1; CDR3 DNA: TGTGCCAGCAGTTTATCAACAGGGGGCGCGACTGAAGCTTTCTTT; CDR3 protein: CASSLSTGGATEAFF
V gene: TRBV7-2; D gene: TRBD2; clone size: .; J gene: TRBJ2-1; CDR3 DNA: TGTGCCAGCCGCTTAGCGGGGGGGTACAATGAGCAGTTCTTC; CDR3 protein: CASRLAGGYNEQFF
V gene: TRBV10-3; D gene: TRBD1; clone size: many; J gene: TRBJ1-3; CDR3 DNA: TGTGCCATTCAACAAAACAGGGGGCAAGACACCATATATTTT; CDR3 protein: CAIQQNRGQDTIYF
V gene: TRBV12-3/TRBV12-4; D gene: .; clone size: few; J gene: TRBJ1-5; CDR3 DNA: TGTGCCAGCAGTGGAGGGAGAAATCAGCCCCAGCATTTT; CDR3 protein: CASSGGRNQPQHF
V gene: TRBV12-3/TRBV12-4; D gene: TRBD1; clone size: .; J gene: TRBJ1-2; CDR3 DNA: TGTGCCAGCAGATCCGGGACAGGGGGCGACTATGGCTACACCTTC; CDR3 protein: CASRSGTGGDYGYTF
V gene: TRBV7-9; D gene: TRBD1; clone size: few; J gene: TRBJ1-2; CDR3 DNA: TGTGCCAGCAGGACTTCGGGACAGGGACCTTCTAACTATGGCTACACCTTC; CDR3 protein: CASRTSGQGPSNYGYTF
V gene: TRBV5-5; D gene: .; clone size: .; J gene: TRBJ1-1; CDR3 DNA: TGTGCCAGCAGCTTGGAACTTTTCTCTCTGATTGCAATGGGAGCTTTCTTT; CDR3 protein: CASSLELFSLIAMGAFF
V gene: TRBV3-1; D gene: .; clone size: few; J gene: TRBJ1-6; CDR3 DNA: TGTGCCAGCAGCCAAGTTCGAAATTCACCCCTCCACTTT; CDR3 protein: CASSQVRNSPLHF
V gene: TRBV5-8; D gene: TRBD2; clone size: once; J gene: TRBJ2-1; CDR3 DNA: TGTGCCAGCAGTGGAGCGGGGGGCCCCTACAATGAGCAGTTCTTC; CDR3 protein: CASSGAGGPYNEQFF
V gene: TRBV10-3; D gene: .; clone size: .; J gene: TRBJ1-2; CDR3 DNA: TGTGCCATCAGTGGATTGGACATGAACTATGGCTACACCTTC; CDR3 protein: CAISGLDMNYGYTF
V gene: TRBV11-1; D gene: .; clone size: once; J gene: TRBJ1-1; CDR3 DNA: TGTGCCAGCAGCCCCAACGGGTTTACTGAAGCTTTCTTT; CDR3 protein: CASSPNGFTEAFF
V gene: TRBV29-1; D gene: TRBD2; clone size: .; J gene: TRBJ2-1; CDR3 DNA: TGCAGCGTTGAAGCGGGGCGGTCCGGGACTAAGCAGTTCTTC; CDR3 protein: CSVEAGRSGTKQFF
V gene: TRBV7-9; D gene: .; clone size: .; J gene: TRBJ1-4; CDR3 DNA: TGTGCCAGCAGCACAGGGCCTATTAATGAAAAACTGTTTTTT; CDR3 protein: CASSTGPINEKLFF
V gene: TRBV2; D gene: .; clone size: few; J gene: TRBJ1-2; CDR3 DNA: TGTGCCAGCCGGTGGGAGGCGTTCCTCTATGGCTACACCTTC; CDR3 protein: CASRWEAFLYGYTF
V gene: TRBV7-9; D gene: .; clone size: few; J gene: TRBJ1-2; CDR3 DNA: TGTGCCAGCAGCTACGGGACGGGGTCTAACTATGGCTACACCTTC; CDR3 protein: CASSYGTGSNYGYTF
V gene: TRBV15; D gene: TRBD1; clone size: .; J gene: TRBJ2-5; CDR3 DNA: TGTGCCACCAGCAGGGACAGGAACCAAGAGACCCAGTACTTC; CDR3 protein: CATSRDRNQETQYF
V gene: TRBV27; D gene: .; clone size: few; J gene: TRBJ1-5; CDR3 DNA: TGTGCCAGCATGAACTGGGGTGGACAGACGTGGCAGCCCCAGCATTTT; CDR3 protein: CASMNWGGQTWQPQHF
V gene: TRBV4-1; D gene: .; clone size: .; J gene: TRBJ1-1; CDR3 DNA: TGCGCCAGCAGCCAAGTGCCAGGGCGGGAAGCTTTCTTT; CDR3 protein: CASSQVPGREAFF
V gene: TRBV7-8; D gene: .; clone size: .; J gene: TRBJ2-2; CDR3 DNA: TGTGCCAGCAGCTTACTTCGGCGCACCGGGGAGCTGTTTTTT; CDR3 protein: CASSLLRRTGELFF
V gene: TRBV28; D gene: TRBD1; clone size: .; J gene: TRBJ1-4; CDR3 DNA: TGTGCCAGCAGGAACGGACAGGCTAATGAAAAACTGTTTTTT; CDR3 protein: CASRNGQANEKLFF
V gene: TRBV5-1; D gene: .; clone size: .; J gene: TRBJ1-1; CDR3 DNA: TGCGCCAGCAGCCCCGGACAGACGATGAACACTGAAGCTTTCTTT; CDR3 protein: CASSPGQTMNTEAFF
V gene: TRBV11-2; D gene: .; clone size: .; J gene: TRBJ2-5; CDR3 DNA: TGTGCCAGCAGCTTAGAGGGTCAGCGGACCCAAGAGACCCAGTACTTC; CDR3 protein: CASSLEGQRTQETQYF
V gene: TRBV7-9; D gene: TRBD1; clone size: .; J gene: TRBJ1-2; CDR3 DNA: TGTGCCAGCAGCCCGCGGGACAGCAACTATGGCTACACCTTC; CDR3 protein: CASSPRDSNYGYTF
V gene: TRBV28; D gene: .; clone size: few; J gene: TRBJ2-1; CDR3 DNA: TGTGCCAGCAGTTTTAGCAGATATGAGCAGTTCTTC; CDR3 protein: CASSFSRYEQFF
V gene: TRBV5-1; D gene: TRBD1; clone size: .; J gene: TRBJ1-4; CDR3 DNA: TGCGCCAGCAGCAGGGACAGAACTAATGAAAAACTGTTTTTT; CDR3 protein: CASSRDRTNEKLFF
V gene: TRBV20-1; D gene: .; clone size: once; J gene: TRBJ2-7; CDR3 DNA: TGCAGTGCTAGAGCCTCATATCTCCGGGGGCAGTACTTC; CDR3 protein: CSARASYLRGQYF
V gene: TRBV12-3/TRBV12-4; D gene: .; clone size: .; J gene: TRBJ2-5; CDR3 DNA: TGTGCCAGCAGTTTACGGGAACGCAAAGAGACCCAGTACTTC; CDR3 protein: CASSLRERKETQYF
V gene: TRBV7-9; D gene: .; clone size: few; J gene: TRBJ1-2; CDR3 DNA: TGTGCCAGCAGCTTAACCGCCACCACAGGGAACTATGGCTACACCTTC; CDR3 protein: CASSLTATTGNYGYTF
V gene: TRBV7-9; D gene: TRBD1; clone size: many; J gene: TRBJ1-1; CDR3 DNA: TGTGCCAGCAGCTCCACAGGGGAAAGTAGGTTGGGTGAAGCTTTCTTT; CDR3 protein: CASSSTGESRLGEAFF
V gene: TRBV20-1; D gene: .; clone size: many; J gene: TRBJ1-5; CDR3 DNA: TGCAGTGCTAGTAGACCGGGCTTAGGCAATCAGCCCCAGCATTTT; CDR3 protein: CSASRPGLGNQPQHF
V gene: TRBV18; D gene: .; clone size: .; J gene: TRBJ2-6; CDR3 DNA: TGTGCCAGCTCACCAAGGGGGACTGGGGCCAACGTCCTGACTTTC; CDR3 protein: CASSPRGTGANVLTF
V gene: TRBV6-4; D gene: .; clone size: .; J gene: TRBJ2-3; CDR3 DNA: TGTGCCAGCAGTGAAGACCGGCGGTCCCATACGCAGTATTTT; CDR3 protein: CASSEDRRSHTQYF
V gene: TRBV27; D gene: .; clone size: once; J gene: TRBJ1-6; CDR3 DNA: TGTGCCAGCAGTCAGGACAGAGGATACTCACCCCTCCACTTT; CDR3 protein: CASSQDRGYSPLHF
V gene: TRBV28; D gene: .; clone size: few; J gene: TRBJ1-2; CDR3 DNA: TGTGCCAGCACGGCGGAGGGGCAAAACTATGGCTACACCTTC; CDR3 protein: CASTAEGQNYGYTF
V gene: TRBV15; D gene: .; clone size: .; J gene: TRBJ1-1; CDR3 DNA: TGTGCCACCAGCACAACCGAAGTCCCTAGGGCTTTCTTT; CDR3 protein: CATSTTEVPRAFF
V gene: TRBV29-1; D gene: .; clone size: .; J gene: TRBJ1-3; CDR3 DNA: TGCAGCGCGTTGCGGCCGGACTCTGGAAACACCATATATTTT; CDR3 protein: CSALRPDSGNTIYF
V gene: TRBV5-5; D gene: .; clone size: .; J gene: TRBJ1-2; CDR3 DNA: TGTGCCAGCAGCCCCCAGGATAACTATGGCTACACCTTC; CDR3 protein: CASSPQDNYGYTF
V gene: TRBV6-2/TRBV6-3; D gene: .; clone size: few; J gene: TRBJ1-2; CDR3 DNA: TGTGCCAGCAGTTACCCGCCCCCAGGGCGGATGGACTATGGCTACACCTTC; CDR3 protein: CASSYPPPGRMDYGYTF
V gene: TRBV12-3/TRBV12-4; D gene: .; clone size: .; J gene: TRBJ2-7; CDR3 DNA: TGTGCCAGCAGTTTTGGAAAACGGGGGTTCTCCTACGAGCAGTACTTC; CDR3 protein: CASSFGKRGFSYEQYF
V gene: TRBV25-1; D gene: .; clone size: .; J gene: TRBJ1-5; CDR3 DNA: TGTGCCAGCAGTGAATTCCGGGGTAATCAGCCCCAGCATTTT; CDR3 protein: CASSEFRGNQPQHF